Each of the 27 T cell receptor beta chains below was sequenced from the same sample in a study of T-cell memory formation after mild COVID-19. TCRdb itself ran the 5' RACE reads through MiXCR, one entry per CDR3 protein. Of some 130,000 distinct CDR3 sequences in the sample, 5% to 6.5% were seen once. Sequencing used PBMCs or a T cell subset sorted from them (not recorded which). These receptors were taken from an adult woman who had mild COVID-19 (a few samples of this study predate the infection). Cell type and time point are not known.

The chain recombines TRBV25-1 with TRBJ1-2; D possibly corresponds to TRBD1 (5 bases). This CDR3 has 14 residues. The germline V and J ends were trimmed by 1 base and 3 bases, with 9 bases remaining between them. Germline CDR1 and CDR2: MGHDK and SYGVNS. CDR3 sequence (DNA): TGTGCCAGCAGTGAATTTAAAGGGGACTATGGCTACACCTTC. It is translated as CASSEFKGDYGYTF.

The V call is TRBV9, the J call TRBJ1-1; the D gene is possibly TRBD1 (5 bases). The length of the CDR3 is 15 residues. The ends were cut back, 4 bases at V and 2 bases at J, with 15 bases in the middle. Germline V lookup: CDR1 SGDLS, CDR2 YYNGEE. As DNA, the CDR3 is TGTGCCAGCAGCCCTGACGACAGACCAAACACTGAAGCTTTCTTT. It yields the protein CASSPDDRPNTEAFF.

In its sample, this clonotype was seen a few times. The chain is built from TRBV6-2 or TRBV6-3 and TRBJ2-7; either TRBD1 or TRBD2 may supply D (5 bases each). The CDR3 totals 11 residues. Germline-derived CDR1 and CDR2 are MNHEY and SVGEGT. Trimming stripped 8 bases from V and 9 bases from J, with 14 bases between. CDR3: CASSTGGPQYF. The DNA of the CDR3 is TGTGCCAGCTCCACAGGAGGACCGCAGTACTTC.

About this clonotype itself: This sequence may be a read error, since a much larger clone differs from it by one base. The chain uses TRBV2 and TRBJ2-1; 7 bases map to TRBD2. The CDR3 contains 14 residues. Germline V gene sequence: CDR1 SNHLY, CDR2 FYNNEI. CDR3 amino acids: CASRPSGIYNEQLF. The CDR3 DNA reads TGTGCCAGCAGACCGAGCGGGATATACAATGAGCAGTTATTC.

This clonotype came up many times. The chain employs TRBV7-2 and TRBJ2-7, with 8 nucleotides matching TRBD2. CDR1 and CDR2 from the germline V gene are SGHTA and FQGNSA. The CDR3 spans 15 residues. V lost 2 bases and J lost 1; bases outside the gene matches: 4. The chain's CDR3 is CASSLTTSVSYEQYF. DNA for the CDR3: TGTGCCAGCAGCTTAACGACTAGCGTTTCCTACGAGCAGTACTTC.

This clonotype was found a few times. CDR3 protein: CASSLVRDYGYTF. The DNA for the CDR3 is TGTGCCAGCAGTTTAGTCAGGGACTATGGCTACACCTTC. This rearrangement joins TRBV12-3 or TRBV12-4 to TRBJ1-2; D might be TRBD1 (5 bases). CDR3 size: 13 residues. The germline V and J ends were trimmed by 1 base and 3 bases, with 6 bases remaining between them.

This clonotype was detected only a few times. The chain uses TRBV6-5 and TRBJ1-1, with D maybe TRBD1 (6 bases). The germline gives CDR1 MNHEY, CDR2 SVGAGI. Trimming removed 2 bases at V and 0 bases at J, with 10 bases between. CDR3 length equals 15 residues. As DNA, the CDR3 is TGTGCCAGCAGTTACGACAGGTCAATGAACACTGAAGCTTTCTTT. Translated, it gives CASSYDRSMNTEAFF.

The chain joins TRBV10-3 to TRBJ2-1; 12 bases agree with TRBD2. Germline loops: CDR1 ENHRY, CDR2 SYGVKD. This CDR3 has 16 amino acids. Losses at the gene ends were 6 bases for V and 7 bases for J; bases not matched to a gene: 10. The CDR3 sequence: CAISPPGLAGSNEQFF. DNA of the CDR3: TGTGCCATCAGCCCGCCGGGACTAGCGGGTAGTAATGAGCAGTTCTTC.

This clonotype has ten or more counts. The chain has TRBV9 and TRBJ2-7, with 11 bases matching TRBD2. From germline, CDR1 is SGDLS and CDR2 YYNGEE. With 1 base clipped from V and 6 bases from J, the junction kept 3 bases outside the gene matches. The CDR3 has 14 residues. The CDR3 loop reads CASSVTGTSGEQYF. The CDR3 nucleotides read TGTGCCAGCAGCGTAACCGGGACTAGCGGCGAGCAGTACTTC.

The CDR3 DNA is TGTGCCAGCAGCCAAGGGACAGGGGGCAATCAGCCCCAGCATTTT. Translation gives CASSQGTGGNQPQHF. V is TRBV4-2 and J is TRBJ1-5, with TRBD1 matching over 9 bases. The J segment lost 2 bases and the V segment lost 1 base, leaving 0 bases of the junction unmatched. CDR1 is LGHNA and CDR2 is YNFKEQ in the germline V gene. The CDR3 has 15 residues.

In its sample, this clonotype was seen many times. The chain recombines TRBV6-2 or TRBV6-3 with TRBJ2-1, with TRBD2 matching over 10 bases. Germline-derived CDR1 and CDR2 are MNHEY and SVGEGT. The V gene end was trimmed by 6 bases and the J gene end by 0 bases; junction bases not matched to a gene: 5. The CDR3 length is 16 residues. The CDR3 sequence: CASRTSGFSSYNEQFF. CDR3 nucleotide sequence: TGTGCCAGCAGGACTAGCGGGTTTAGCTCCTACAATGAGCAGTTCTTC.

This clonotype occurred a few times. The chain has TRBV12-3 or TRBV12-4 and TRBJ2-7, with D perhaps matching TRBD1 (6 bases). CDR3 length equals 12 residues. V was clipped by 4 bases and J by 2 bases, with 6 bases between them. The CDR3 is CASSWDTYEQYF. In nucleotides, the CDR3 is TGTGCCAGCAGTTGGGACACCTACGAGCAGTACTTC.

In this sample, this clonotype turned up many times. The gene calls are TRBV29-1 and TRBJ2-5; TRBD1 matches at 8 bases. V shed 2 bases and J 2 bases; nucleotides not matched to a gene: 1. CDR3 size: 13 residues. The germline CDR1 and CDR2 sequences are SQVTM and ANQGSEA. The CDR3 here is CSVERTGQETQYF. The CDR3 DNA reads TGCAGCGTTGAACGGACAGGGCAAGAGACCCAGTACTTC.

The chain uses TRBV20-1 and TRBJ2-3; 7 nucleotides line up with TRBD2. V gave up 2 bases and J gave up 1 base; unmatched junction bases: 3. The CDR3 contains 14 residues. Germline loops: CDR1 DFQATT, CDR2 SNEGSKA (reference sequence). The CDR3 here is CSARSSGRTDTQYF. Written as DNA, the CDR3 is TGCAGTGCTAGATCTAGCGGACGCACAGATACGCAGTATTTT.

This clonotype was seen ten or more times. The rearrangement links TRBV14 to TRBJ2-2, with D unclear. The CDR3 runs to 14 residues. CDR1 is SGHDN, CDR2 FVKESK, per germline. The V gene lost 1 base and the J gene lost 4 bases, with 7 bases spanning the gap. The CDR3 DNA reads as TGTGCCAGCAGCCAAGTCCGAACCACCGGGGAGCTGTTTTTT. Translating it yields CASSQVRTTGELFF.

This clonotype was recorded a few times. J is TRBJ2-1 and V is TRBV28; 10 bases map to TRBD1. In germline, CDR1 is MDHEN, CDR2 SYDVKM. The CDR3 is made up of 15 amino acids. J lost 7 bases, V lost 7 bases, and 10 bases had no gene match. Here the CDR3 reads CASNWGTGVMNEQFF. In DNA form, the CDR3 reads TGTGCCAGCAACTGGGGGACAGGGGTTATGAATGAGCAGTTCTTC.

This clonotype was picked up many times. The chain links TRBV6-6 to TRBJ2-5, with D maybe TRBD2 (5 bases). V lost 4 bases, J lost 0 bases, and 9 bases lay in between. The CDR3 contains 14 residues. Looked up from germline, CDR1 is MNHNY and CDR2 is SVGAGI (reference sequence). For the CDR3, the DNA is TGTGCCAGCAGTTTCCCGGGATACCAAGAGACCCAGTACTTC. It codes for CASSFPGYQETQYF.

In the case of this clonotype: An end of the junction does not agree with germline; a read error may underlie this. J is TRBJ2-1 and V is TRBV30; tentative D call: TRBD1 (6 bases). This CDR3 contains 14 residues. The germline V gene encodes CDR1 GTSNPN and CDR2 SVGIG (reference sequence). The CDR3 protein is CARRNRVNYNEQFF. The CDR3 bases are TGTGCCCGGAGGAACAGGGTTAACTACAATGAGCAGTTCTTC.

The chain carries TRBV20-1 and TRBJ1-1, with D possibly TRBD1 on 5 matching bases. The CDR3 consists of 13 residues. V was trimmed by 4 bases and J by 0 bases, leaving 9 bases between them. CDR1 and CDR2 from the germline V gene are DFQATT and SNEGSKA (reference sequence). In DNA, the CDR3 is TGCAGTGCTATCGGGACGGTGAACACTGAAGCTTTCTTT. Encoded protein: CSAIGTVNTEAFF.

This clonotype was counted at least ten times. The V and J genes are TRBV4-2 and TRBJ1-2; D is unclear. The CDR3 loop spans 12 amino acids. The V gene lost 0 bases and the J gene lost 8 bases, with 7 bases spanning the gap. From germline, CDR1 is LGHNA and CDR2 YNFKEQ. CDR3 DNA sequence: TGTGCCAGCAGCCAAGATGAGAGGGGCTACACCTTC. This gives the protein CASSQDERGYTF.

This clonotype has more than one count but fewer than ten. In DNA form, the CDR3 reads TGTGCCAGCAGTTTTGGACCGGGGGACACTGAAGCTTTCTTT. Its protein product is CASSFGPGDTEAFF. This rearrangement joins TRBV12-3 or TRBV12-4 to TRBJ1-1; D is perhaps TRBD1 (5 bases). This CDR3 is built from 14 residues. V lost 3 bases to trimming and J lost 3 bases, with 11 bases between them.

This clonotype appeared many times. The CDR3 DNA sequence: TGCAGTGCTAGTAGCGGGGGGGCCGGGTCAGATACGCAGTATTTT. It is translated as CSASSGGAGSDTQYF. The V and J genes are TRBV20-1 and TRBJ2-3; TRBD2 matches 11 bases. The CDR3 runs to 15 residues. With V trimmed by 3 bases and J by 4 bases, 6 bases remained unmatched. In germline, CDR1 is DFQATT, CDR2 SNEGSKA (reference sequence).

This clonotype was observed a handful of times. The genes are TRBV7-6 and TRBJ1-2; 10 positions match TRBD1. The CDR3 consists of 18 residues. The junction had 9 bases not matched to a gene; V was cut back by 1 base and J by 1 base. Germline V lookup: CDR1 SGHVS, CDR2 FNYEAQ. The CDR3 DNA reads TGTGCCAGCAGCTTAGGTCGGGGACAGGGGTTTGTTAACTATGGCTACACCTTC. The encoded protein is CASSLGRGQGFVNYGYTF.

This clonotype was detected only a few times. The rearrangement links TRBV7-8 to TRBJ1-1; the D is unclear. The CDR3 sequence is 14 residues long. Germline V gene data show CDR1 as SGHVS and CDR2 as FQNEAQ. V lost 5 bases, J lost 7 bases, and 17 bases lay in between. CDR3 in DNA: TGTGCCAGCAGCCAACACGCGGTTAGTGGTGAAGCTTTCTTT. It yields the protein CASSQHAVSGEAFF.

Comments on this clonotype: A much larger clone differs by one base, so this may be a read error. V is TRBV15 and J is TRBJ1-2, with a weak D call TRBD1 (6 bases). Germline assignment: CDR1 LNHNV and CDR2 YYDKDF (reference sequence). V was clipped by 2 bases and J by 4 bases, with 17 bases between them. The CDR3 spans 16 residues. The CDR3 DNA sequence: TGTGCCACCAGCAGACATGGGACACCTGGGGCCTATGGCTACACCTTC. This encodes CATSRHGTPGAYGYTF.

The rearrangement joins TRBV6-2 or TRBV6-3 to TRBJ2-1; 7 positions match TRBD2. The trim removed 0 bases at V and 7 bases at J, leaving 15 bases unmatched. CDR3 size: 18 residues. Looked up from germline, CDR1 is MNHEY and CDR2 is SVGEGT. The CDR3 sequence is CASSYSLATLAKPNEQFF. CDR3 in DNA: TGTGCCAGCAGTTACTCCCTCGCAACACTAGCGAAGCCGAATGAGCAGTTCTTC.

The chain has TRBV18 and TRBJ2-7, with TRBD1 matching over 7 bases. In germline, CDR1 is KGHSH, CDR2 LQKENI. V shed 1 base, J shed 2 bases, and the junction held 5 bases outside the gene matches. The CDR3 spans 15 residues. The CDR3 DNA reads as TGTGCCAGCTCACCACGGGGGACAGCCCCCTACGAGCAGTACTTC. As protein: CASSPRGTAPYEQYF.